The 13 T cell receptor beta chains below all came from one sample that was sequenced in a study of T-cell memory formation after mild COVID-19. TCRdb itself ran the 5' RACE reads through MiXCR, one entry per CDR3 protein. The sample contains under 150,000 distinct CDR3 sequences, 22% of which appear only once. Material for sequencing was PBMCs or a T cell subset sorted from them (not recorded which). The receptors derive from a man aged 18 to 30 who had mild COVID-19 (a few samples of this study predate the infection). Cell type and time point are not known.

The chain carries TRBV20-1 and TRBJ2-7; no clear D gene. This CDR3 has 12 residues. The V gene lost 6 bases and the J gene lost 1 base, with 10 bases spanning the gap. CDR1 is DFQATT, CDR2 SNEGSKA, per germline (reference sequence). CDR3 sequence reads: CSAALNSYEQYV. The CDR3 nucleotides read TGCAGTGCCGCTCTTAATTCCTACGAGCAGTACGTC.

This clonotype showed up many times. The V call is TRBV4-3, the J call TRBJ2-3; D is perhaps TRBD1 (5 bases). The CDR3 is 15 residues long. V dropped 1 base and J dropped 4 bases, with 12 bases sitting between them. Germline V gene lookup returns CDR1 LGHNA and CDR2 YSLEER. The CDR3 DNA sequence: TGCGCCAGCAGCCAAGGGGGCCAGCGACCAGATACGCAGTATTTT. Amino acids: CASSQGGQRPDTQYF.

In its sample, this clonotype was seen a few times. V gene TRBV19 combines with J gene TRBJ1-2; D is possibly TRBD1 (5 bases). The length of the CDR3 is 14 residues. V was pared by 1 base and J by 7 bases, with 13 bases between. Germline CDR1 LNHDA, CDR2 SQIVND (reference sequence). The CDR3 loop reads CASSIGGAGAGYTF. As DNA, the CDR3 is TGTGCCAGTAGTATAGGAGGGGCCGGGGCTGGCTACACCTTC.

This chain joins TRBV29-1 and TRBJ2-1; D might be TRBD1 (6 bases). V gave up 6 bases and J gave up 0 bases, with 12 bases separating them. The germline CDR1 and CDR2 sequences are SQVTM and ANQGSEA. The CDR3 extends over 14 amino acids. The CDR3 region has the DNA TGCAGCGTATACAGGGCAGGCTCCTACAATGAGCAGTTCTTC. It translates to CSVYRAGSYNEQFF.

This sequence joins TRBV7-8 and TRBJ1-1; possible D gene TRBD1, 5 bases. Trimming left V 1 base short and J 0 bases short, with 9 bases between. The CDR3 has 15 residues. Germline V CDR1 and CDR2: SGHVS, FQNEAQ. The CDR3 here is CASSLGGRVNTEAFF. CDR3 sequence (DNA): TGTGCCAGCAGCTTAGGTGGCAGGGTGAACACTGAAGCTTTCTTT.

The rearrangement links TRBV7-9 to TRBJ2-3; D may be TRBD1 or TRBD2 (5 bases each). The V gene lost 8 bases and the J gene lost 4 bases, with 16 bases spanning the gap. The CDR3 is made up of 14 amino acids. Germline assignment: CDR1 SEHNR and CDR2 FQNEAQ (reference sequence). CDR3 nucleotide sequence: TGTGCCAGCGGCAGAGGGGTGAGGGCAGATACGCAGTATTTT. The encoded protein is CASGRGVRADTQYF.

The chain employs TRBV6-2 or TRBV6-3 and TRBJ2-5; 8 nucleotides match TRBD1. V was pared by 5 bases and J by 5 bases, with 7 bases of the junction left unmatched. Germline loops: CDR1 MNHEY, CDR2 SVGEGT. This CDR3 contains 14 residues. The chain's CDR3 is CASSPQRTGETQYF. In nucleotides, the CDR3 is TGTGCCAGCAGTCCCCAGCGGACAGGGGAGACCCAGTACTTC.

There are a few counts of this clonotype. The chain recombines TRBV3-1 with TRBJ1-4; 9 bases are a match to TRBD1. Trimming took 4 bases from V and 13 from J; bases not matched to a gene: 10. The CDR3 loop spans 14 amino acids. Germline CDR1 LGHDT, CDR2 YNNKEL (reference sequence). In DNA form, the CDR3 reads TGTGCCAGCAGCCCCCCGGGACAGGGATTTTTACTGTTTTTT. This gives the protein CASSPPGQGFLLFF.

This clonotype has more than one count but fewer than ten. The chain links TRBV4-3 to TRBJ1-2, with no clear D. Germline V lookup: CDR1 LGHNA, CDR2 YSLEER. Trimming cost V 4 bases and J 2 bases, with 11 bases left between them. This CDR3 is 14 amino acids long. The CDR3 spells CASSPGSGNYGYTF. Written as DNA, the CDR3 is TGCGCCAGCAGCCCAGGCTCAGGCAACTATGGCTACACCTTC.

This clonotype appeared a few times. The chain uses TRBV15 and TRBJ2-3; D may correspond to TRBD1 or TRBD2 (5 bases each). Trimming left V 3 bases short and J 0 bases short, with 16 bases between. The CDR3 is made up of 17 amino acids. The germline V gene encodes CDR1 LNHNV and CDR2 YYDKDF (reference sequence). Written as DNA, the CDR3 is TGTGCCACCAGCAGGGCTTTAGCAGGGAGTAGCACAGATACGCAGTATTTT. Protein product: CATSRALAGSSTDTQYF.

This chain joins TRBV5-6 and TRBJ2-2; D uncertain. Per the germline V gene, CDR1 is SGHDT and CDR2 is YYEEEE. There are 14 residues in the CDR3. V lost 4 bases, J lost 1 base, and 8 bases lay in between. The CDR3 loop is CASSLDMNTGELFF. The CDR3 nucleotides read TGTGCCAGCAGCCTCGACATGAACACCGGGGAGCTGTTTTTT.

This clonotype has a handful of counts. The chain employs TRBV7-6 and TRBJ2-7; D gene uncertain. V lost 1 base and J 3 bases, leaving 13 bases between the germline ends. CDR3 length: 15 residues. CDR1 is SGHVS, CDR2 FNYEAQ, per germline. CDR3 sequence (DNA): TGTGCCAGCAGCTTAGGCCAGGACCAATTCTACGAGCAGTACTTC. It yields the protein CASSLGQDQFYEQYF.

The gene calls are TRBV20-1 and TRBJ2-1; D perhaps matches TRBD2 (6 bases). Between the trimmed V and J ends, which lost 7 bases and 3 bases, there was a span of 19 bases. CDR1 is DFQATT and CDR2 is SNEGSKA in the germline V gene (reference sequence). The CDR3 runs to 15 residues. CDR3 coding DNA: TGCAGTGTCAGGGATCTAGCGAGCGACTACAATGAGCAGTTCTTC. Its translation: CSVRDLASDYNEQFF.